What follows describes a single T cell receptor (beta chain). Its cognate antigen is unknown. TCRdb analysed the 5' RACE reads with MiXCR anew, one entry per CDR3 protein. The sample yields some 160,000 distinct CDR3 sequences, approximately 9.7% seen once. Germline V lookup: CDR1 MNHEY, CDR2 SVGAGI. Unmatched junction bases numbered 12, after V lost 5 bases and J lost 8 bases. This CDR3 comprises 15 residues. These data originate in a study of T cells after yellow fever vaccination. As for the study in general: For low cell numbers, libraries were made with SMART-Seq v4 Ultra Low Input. Study-level results: Boosting was followed by the reappearance of most primary-vaccination clones (roughly 95% CD4, 85% to 90% CD8).

Sequenced here: CD8+ T cells sorted from PBMCs, sampled 45 days after the yellow fever booster vaccination. This chain links TRBV6-5 with TRBJ1-2; 9 bases line up with TRBD1. This TCR was recovered from a man between 18 and 29 years old who received the YFV17D yellow fever vaccine. The CDR3 DNA reads TGTGCCAGCAGTAGCGACCCCGGGACAGGGATCGGCTACACCTTC. Amino acid sequence: CASSSDPGTGIGYTF.